This entry features one T cell receptor (beta chain) sequence. What it recognizes is unknown. Generated by immunoSEQ multiplex PCR, the TCRdb table keeps only in-frame clones and is missing some. The table has about 8,000 clones, around 83% seen once; the top ten hold 2.5% to 3.5%. This sample is part of a study of chemoradiotherapy in HPV16-positive cancers. Study information: Functional T-cell assays on two HPV16-positive patients' cells defined candidate HPV-specific clones and common TCR motifs.

Trimming removed 3 bases at V and 5 bases at J, with 4 bases between. The CDR3 length is 11 residues. Germline values: CDR1 KGHSH, CDR2 LQKENI. Repertoires were sampled repeatedly during chemoradiotherapy. Findings and caveats of the study: HPV-specific T cells were functionally defined from only a couple of HPV16-positive patients. In HPV16-positive patients, HPV-responsive T-cell expansion tracked better recurrence-free survival.

The material was blood, obtained from a patient who underwent chemoradiotherapy. The TCR originated in a human donor with HPV-associated anogenital cancer. The gene calls are TRBV18 and TRBJ2-5; D ambiguous. As DNA, the CDR3 is TGTGCCAGCTCACCGGGGGAGACCCAGTACTTC. Its translation: CASSPGETQYF.